One TCR beta chain is described in this entry. The CDR3 sequence is 13 residues long. V was pared by 5 bases and J by 8 bases, with 7 bases of the junction left unmatched. The sample belongs to a study of blood T cell repertoires in COVID-19. Only in-frame clones appear in the TCRdb table, and some are missing; sequencing was by immunoSEQ multiplex PCR. The sample lists about 160,000 clones; roughly 85% were seen once. The TCR sequence derives from a human donor with acute or convalescent COVID-19. The donor label of this sample is uncertain. Sample: peripheral blood. V gene TRBV12-3 or TRBV12-4 combines with J gene TRBJ1-2; 8 bases fit TRBD1. The CDR3 here is CASSGQGAWGYTF. The CDR3 DNA is TGTGCCAGCAGTGGCCAGGGGGCGTGGGGCTACACCTTC.